The 24 T cell receptor beta chains presented below share a single source sample, sequenced in a study of neurological immune-mediated disorders. TCRdb redid the calling of the 5' RACE reads with MiXCR, one entry per CDR3 protein. Of fewer than 85,000 distinct CDR3 sequences in the sample, roughly 4.4% were seen once. The sample comprised PBMCs. The receptors come from a woman between 70 and 85 years old with multiple sclerosis.

This clonotype has a count of ten or more. The chain has TRBV9 and TRBJ2-1; 8 nucleotides match TRBD2. This CDR3 is 14 amino acids long. CDR1 is SGDLS, CDR2 YYNGEE, per germline. Germline trimming cut 0 bases from V and 5 bases from J; bases unmatched to any gene: 1. The CDR3 protein is CASSVGSGNNEQFF. CDR3 DNA sequence: TGTGCCAGCAGCGTAGGTAGCGGGAACAATGAGCAGTTCTTC.

This clonotype was seen only a few times. This sequence joins TRBV5-1 and TRBJ1-4; 10 bases agree with TRBD1. Trimming at V came to 7 bases and at J to 3 bases, leaving 6 bases not matched to a gene. Looked up from germline, CDR1 is SGHRS and CDR2 is YFSETQ. The CDR3 is 15 amino acids. Here the CDR3 reads CASSDRGKPNEKLFF. In nucleotides, the CDR3 is TGCGCCAGCTCGGACAGGGGGAAACCTAATGAAAAACTGTTTTTT.

This sequence joins TRBV12-5 and TRBJ2-3; weak D call: TRBD2 (5 bases). Germline loops: CDR1 LGHNT, CDR2 FRNRAP. The CDR3 sequence is 12 residues long. V was cut by 4 bases and J by 7 bases, with 9 bases left in between. The chain's CDR3 is CASGSEGYTQYF. As DNA, the CDR3 is TGTGCTAGTGGTTCCGAGGGATATACGCAGTATTTT.

This clonotype was detected ten times or more. V is TRBV10-3 and J is TRBJ2-1; D remains ambiguous. The CDR3 loop spans 11 amino acids. The V end lost 5 bases, the J end lost 5 bases, and 4 bases lay between the germline ends. Germline CDR1 and CDR2: ENHRY and SYGVKD. The CDR3 nucleotides are TGTGCCATCAGTTCGAACAATGAGCAGTTCTTC. Encoded protein: CAISSNNEQFF.

This chain connects TRBV7-2 to TRBJ2-3; no firm D call. CDR1 is SGHTA and CDR2 is FQGNSA in the germline V gene. Between the trimmed V and J ends, which lost 1 base and 5 bases, there was a span of 7 bases. The CDR3 runs to 13 residues. The CDR3 region is CASSLVSGDTQYF. The CDR3 coding sequence is TGTGCCAGCAGCTTAGTGTCGGGAGATACGCAGTATTTT.

There are many counts of this clonotype. The V call is TRBV6-5, the J call TRBJ1-1; perhaps TRBD1 as D (6 bases). The germline V gene has CDR1 MNHEY and CDR2 SVGAGI. The germline V and J ends were trimmed by 4 bases and 5 bases, with 17 bases remaining between them. The CDR3 sequence is 15 residues long. CDR3 residues: CASSSGHTGSTEAFF. CDR3 nucleotides: TGTGCCAGCAGTTCGGGACATACAGGGAGTACTGAAGCTTTCTTT.

This clonotype was seen repeatedly, ten times or more. J is TRBJ1-6 and V is TRBV5-5; 7 bases fit TRBD1. V gave up 0 bases and J gave up 7 bases; unmatched junction bases: 7. This CDR3 region has 16 residues. Germline lookup yields CDR1 SGHKS and CDR2 YYEKEE (reference sequence). The CDR3 protein is CASSLGDGTANSPLHF. In nucleotides, the CDR3 is TGTGCCAGCAGCTTGGGGGATGGGACAGCCAATTCACCCCTCCACTTT.

This clonotype came up a few times. This chain uses TRBV28 with TRBJ1-1, with D possibly being TRBD1 (5 bases). The CDR3 is 13 amino acids. Trimming took off 8 bases at V and 4 bases at J, with 14 bases between the two ends. Germline-derived CDR1 and CDR2 are MDHEN and SYDVKM. The DNA for the CDR3 is TGTGCCAGCTCCAGGGATTTAATCACTGAAGCTTTCTTT. The encoded protein is CASSRDLITEAFF.

This clonotype appeared a few times. V is TRBV10-3 and J is TRBJ1-2; 8 bases fit TRBD1. CDR1 is ENHRY, CDR2 SYGVKD, per germline. This CDR3 has 15 amino acids. The junction had 4 bases not matched to a gene; V was cut back by 2 bases and J by 2 bases. CDR3 coding DNA: TGTGCCATCAGTGAGATGACAGGGGAAAACTATGGCTACACCTTC. Its translation: CAISEMTGENYGYTF.

This clonotype was counted ten times or more. J is TRBJ2-1 and V is TRBV20-1; D possibly corresponds to TRBD2 (7 bases). Germline assignment: CDR1 DFQATT and CDR2 SNEGSKA (reference sequence). This CDR3 has 14 residues. Trimming left V 6 bases short and J 5 bases short, with 17 bases between. The CDR3 sequence is CSAQEGGLNNEQFF. CDR3 in DNA: TGCAGTGCCCAAGAAGGGGGACTAAACAATGAGCAGTTCTTC.

This clonotype has only a few counts. The chain joins TRBV27 to TRBJ1-1; no reliable D call. This CDR3 has 11 residues. Germline V gives CDR1 MNHEY, CDR2 SMNVEV (reference sequence). Trimming took 7 bases from V and 1 from J, leaving 4 bases between them. The CDR3 sequence: CASIGNTEAFF. CDR3 DNA sequence: TGTGCCAGCATCGGGAACACTGAAGCTTTCTTT.

Ten or more counts support this clonotype. J is TRBJ2-1 and V is TRBV20-1, with TRBD2 matching over 9 bases. The germline CDR1 and CDR2 sequences are DFQATT and SNEGSKA (reference sequence). The CDR3 consists of 14 residues. J gave up 0 bases and V 6 bases, and 3 bases lay outside the gene matches. Here the CDR3 reads CSAEREDSYNEQFF. The CDR3, as DNA: TGCAGTGCAGAGCGGGAGGACTCCTACAATGAGCAGTTCTTC.

This clonotype has at least ten counts. This rearrangement joins TRBV4-1 to TRBJ1-2; unclear D gene. This CDR3 has 14 amino acids. Trimming removed 0 bases at V and 8 bases at J, with 13 bases between. CDR1 and CDR2 from the germline V gene are MGHRA and YSYEKL. The CDR3 DNA follows: TGCGCCAGCAGCCAAGAGGTCGTCCTTACCGGCTACACCTTC. It is translated as CASSQEVVLTGYTF.

The chain links TRBV27 to TRBJ2-3; 8 positions agree with TRBD2. The CDR3 contains 15 residues. Per germline, CDR1 MNHEY and CDR2 SMNVEV (reference sequence). The junction had 6 bases not matched to a gene; V was cut back by 5 bases and J by 2 bases. CDR3 amino acids: CASSLSGRNTDTQYF. As DNA, the CDR3 is TGTGCCAGCAGTCTAAGCGGGAGAAACACAGATACGCAGTATTTT.

At least ten counts were recorded for this clonotype. The CDR3 nucleotides are TGCGCCAGCAGCCTGCAACCGACAGGGGGCAATGAAAAACTGTTTTTT. It specifies CASSLQPTGGNEKLFF. The chain uses TRBV5-1 and TRBJ1-4; 10 bases match TRBD1. After removal of 4 bases from V and 5 bases from J, the junction contained 8 bases not matched to a gene. Germline CDR1 and CDR2: SGHRS and YFSETQ. The CDR3 runs to 16 residues.

This clonotype occurred many times. The chain links TRBV7-2 to TRBJ2-7; D assignment may be TRBD1 or TRBD2 (5 bases each). The CDR3 spans 13 residues. V was cut by 6 bases and J by 5 bases, with 14 bases left in between. Germline-derived CDR1 and CDR2 are SGHTA and FQGNSA. Here the CDR3 reads CASRRADRHEQYF. The CDR3 DNA sequence: TGTGCCAGCAGGAGGGCAGACAGACACGAGCAGTACTTC.

This clonotype has at least ten counts. The chain joins TRBV4-1 to TRBJ1-3; possibly TRBD1 for D (6 bases). This CDR3 spans 16 amino acids. V lost 5 bases and J lost 3, with 17 bases in between. The germline gives CDR1 MGHRA, CDR2 YSYEKL. The CDR3 DNA reads as TGCGCCAGCAGCTCCCCCGACAGGATCAGTGGAAACACCATATATTTT. Protein: CASSSPDRISGNTIYF.

This clonotype was counted at least ten times. The gene calls are TRBV20-1 and TRBJ2-7, with D maybe TRBD2 (5 bases). The CDR3 covers 13 residues. Germline V gene sequence: CDR1 DFQATT, CDR2 SNEGSKA (reference sequence). V lost 6 bases, J lost 0 bases, and 12 bases lay in between. DNA for the CDR3: TGCAGTGCACTAACAGACTACTCCTACGAGCAGTACTTC. This encodes CSALTDYSYEQYF.

Ten or more counts support this clonotype. The rearrangement joins TRBV7-2 to TRBJ2-4, with D perhaps TRBD1 (7 bases). The V gene's germline CDR1 is SGHTA and CDR2 FQGNSA. CDR3 length equals 16 residues. V lost 4 bases and J 0 bases, leaving 13 bases between the germline ends. CDR3 in amino acids: CASSSQGGLAKNIQYF. CDR3 DNA sequence: TGTGCCAGCAGCTCCCAGGGGGGATTAGCCAAAAACATTCAGTACTTC.

This clonotype has at least ten counts. This sequence joins TRBV9 and TRBJ1-1; D possibly corresponds to TRBD1 (6 bases). CDR1 and CDR2 from the germline V gene are SGDLS and YYNGEE. The CDR3 covers 15 residues. V lost 4 bases to trimming and J lost 0 bases, with 13 bases between them. The CDR3 loop reads CASSTDSSMNTEAFF. As DNA, the CDR3 is TGTGCCAGCAGCACGGACAGTTCCATGAACACTGAAGCTTTCTTT.

The chain couples TRBV20-1 to TRBJ2-3, with no clear D. CDR3 length: 12 amino acids. The germline gives CDR1 DFQATT, CDR2 SNEGSKA (reference sequence). CDR3 sequence reads: CNHGPLTDTQYF. The CDR3 nucleotides are TGCAATCACGGACCTCTCACAGATACGCAGTATTTT.

This clonotype came up many times. V and J are TRBV5-1 and TRBJ2-7; D may be TRBD1 or TRBD2 (5 bases each). V was pared by 0 bases and J by 6 bases, with 10 bases between. The length of the CDR3 is 13 residues. Germline assignment: CDR1 SGHRS and CDR2 YFSETQ. The CDR3 spells CASSLVGTAEQYF. Here the CDR3 DNA reads TGCGCCAGCAGCTTGGTAGGGACCGCCGAGCAGTACTTC.

This clonotype was counted at least ten times. The chain employs TRBV12-3 or TRBV12-4 and TRBJ2-3; tentative D call: TRBD1 (7 bases). The CDR3 has 15 amino acids. Trimming shortened V by 7 bases and J by 4 bases, and 18 bases separated the two germline ends. CDR3 sequence (DNA): TGTGCCAGCACCCAGGGGGGAAGAAGGGCAGATACGCAGTATTTT. Its translation: CASTQGGRRADTQYF.

This clonotype was recorded many times. This rearrangement joins TRBV4-1 to TRBJ2-7; TRBD1 might be the D (5 bases). The germline gives CDR1 MGHRA, CDR2 YSYEKL. The CDR3 consists of 14 residues. V dropped 3 bases and J dropped 2 bases, with 11 bases sitting between them. CDR3 sequence: CASSHPGQPYEQYF. CDR3 nucleotides: TGCGCCAGCAGCCACCCAGGGCAGCCCTACGAGCAGTACTTC.